This TCR beta chain was sequenced during a study of T cells in Graves' hyperthyroidism and ophthalmopathy. The CDR3 length is 19 residues. V was pared by 7 bases and J by 2 bases, with 14 bases of the junction left unmatched. Germline V gene sequence: CDR1 LNHDA, CDR2 SQIVND (reference sequence). Using RNA transcripts as the source, TCR beta CDR3 regions were amplified. Carried out on the TCR CDR3, a first-round RT-PCR used the HTBI primer set. Using its own MiXCR run on the multiplex PCR reads, TCRdb lists one record per CDR3 protein. Of fewer than 750,000 distinct CDR3 sequences listed, roughly 15% are singletons. In this sample, this clonotype turned up many times.

This TCR came from a woman between 45 and 65 years old with Graves' ophthalmopathy. The sample consisted of blood. The chain couples TRBV19 to TRBJ2-1; 13 nucleotides agree with TRBD2. CDR3 amino acids: CASTLKGGLAGSPYNEQFF. CDR3 in DNA: TGTGCCAGTACCCTCAAAGGGGGACTAGCGGGGAGTCCCTACAATGAGCAGTTCTTC. Combining the CDR3 with reference TRBV19 and TRBJ2-1 gives the whole variable domain DGGITQSPKYLFRKEGQNVTLSCEQNLNHDAMYWYRQDPGQGLRLIYYSQIVNDFQKGDIAEGYSVSREKKESFPLTVTSAQKNPTAFYLCASTLKGGLAGSPYNEQFFGPGTRLTVL.